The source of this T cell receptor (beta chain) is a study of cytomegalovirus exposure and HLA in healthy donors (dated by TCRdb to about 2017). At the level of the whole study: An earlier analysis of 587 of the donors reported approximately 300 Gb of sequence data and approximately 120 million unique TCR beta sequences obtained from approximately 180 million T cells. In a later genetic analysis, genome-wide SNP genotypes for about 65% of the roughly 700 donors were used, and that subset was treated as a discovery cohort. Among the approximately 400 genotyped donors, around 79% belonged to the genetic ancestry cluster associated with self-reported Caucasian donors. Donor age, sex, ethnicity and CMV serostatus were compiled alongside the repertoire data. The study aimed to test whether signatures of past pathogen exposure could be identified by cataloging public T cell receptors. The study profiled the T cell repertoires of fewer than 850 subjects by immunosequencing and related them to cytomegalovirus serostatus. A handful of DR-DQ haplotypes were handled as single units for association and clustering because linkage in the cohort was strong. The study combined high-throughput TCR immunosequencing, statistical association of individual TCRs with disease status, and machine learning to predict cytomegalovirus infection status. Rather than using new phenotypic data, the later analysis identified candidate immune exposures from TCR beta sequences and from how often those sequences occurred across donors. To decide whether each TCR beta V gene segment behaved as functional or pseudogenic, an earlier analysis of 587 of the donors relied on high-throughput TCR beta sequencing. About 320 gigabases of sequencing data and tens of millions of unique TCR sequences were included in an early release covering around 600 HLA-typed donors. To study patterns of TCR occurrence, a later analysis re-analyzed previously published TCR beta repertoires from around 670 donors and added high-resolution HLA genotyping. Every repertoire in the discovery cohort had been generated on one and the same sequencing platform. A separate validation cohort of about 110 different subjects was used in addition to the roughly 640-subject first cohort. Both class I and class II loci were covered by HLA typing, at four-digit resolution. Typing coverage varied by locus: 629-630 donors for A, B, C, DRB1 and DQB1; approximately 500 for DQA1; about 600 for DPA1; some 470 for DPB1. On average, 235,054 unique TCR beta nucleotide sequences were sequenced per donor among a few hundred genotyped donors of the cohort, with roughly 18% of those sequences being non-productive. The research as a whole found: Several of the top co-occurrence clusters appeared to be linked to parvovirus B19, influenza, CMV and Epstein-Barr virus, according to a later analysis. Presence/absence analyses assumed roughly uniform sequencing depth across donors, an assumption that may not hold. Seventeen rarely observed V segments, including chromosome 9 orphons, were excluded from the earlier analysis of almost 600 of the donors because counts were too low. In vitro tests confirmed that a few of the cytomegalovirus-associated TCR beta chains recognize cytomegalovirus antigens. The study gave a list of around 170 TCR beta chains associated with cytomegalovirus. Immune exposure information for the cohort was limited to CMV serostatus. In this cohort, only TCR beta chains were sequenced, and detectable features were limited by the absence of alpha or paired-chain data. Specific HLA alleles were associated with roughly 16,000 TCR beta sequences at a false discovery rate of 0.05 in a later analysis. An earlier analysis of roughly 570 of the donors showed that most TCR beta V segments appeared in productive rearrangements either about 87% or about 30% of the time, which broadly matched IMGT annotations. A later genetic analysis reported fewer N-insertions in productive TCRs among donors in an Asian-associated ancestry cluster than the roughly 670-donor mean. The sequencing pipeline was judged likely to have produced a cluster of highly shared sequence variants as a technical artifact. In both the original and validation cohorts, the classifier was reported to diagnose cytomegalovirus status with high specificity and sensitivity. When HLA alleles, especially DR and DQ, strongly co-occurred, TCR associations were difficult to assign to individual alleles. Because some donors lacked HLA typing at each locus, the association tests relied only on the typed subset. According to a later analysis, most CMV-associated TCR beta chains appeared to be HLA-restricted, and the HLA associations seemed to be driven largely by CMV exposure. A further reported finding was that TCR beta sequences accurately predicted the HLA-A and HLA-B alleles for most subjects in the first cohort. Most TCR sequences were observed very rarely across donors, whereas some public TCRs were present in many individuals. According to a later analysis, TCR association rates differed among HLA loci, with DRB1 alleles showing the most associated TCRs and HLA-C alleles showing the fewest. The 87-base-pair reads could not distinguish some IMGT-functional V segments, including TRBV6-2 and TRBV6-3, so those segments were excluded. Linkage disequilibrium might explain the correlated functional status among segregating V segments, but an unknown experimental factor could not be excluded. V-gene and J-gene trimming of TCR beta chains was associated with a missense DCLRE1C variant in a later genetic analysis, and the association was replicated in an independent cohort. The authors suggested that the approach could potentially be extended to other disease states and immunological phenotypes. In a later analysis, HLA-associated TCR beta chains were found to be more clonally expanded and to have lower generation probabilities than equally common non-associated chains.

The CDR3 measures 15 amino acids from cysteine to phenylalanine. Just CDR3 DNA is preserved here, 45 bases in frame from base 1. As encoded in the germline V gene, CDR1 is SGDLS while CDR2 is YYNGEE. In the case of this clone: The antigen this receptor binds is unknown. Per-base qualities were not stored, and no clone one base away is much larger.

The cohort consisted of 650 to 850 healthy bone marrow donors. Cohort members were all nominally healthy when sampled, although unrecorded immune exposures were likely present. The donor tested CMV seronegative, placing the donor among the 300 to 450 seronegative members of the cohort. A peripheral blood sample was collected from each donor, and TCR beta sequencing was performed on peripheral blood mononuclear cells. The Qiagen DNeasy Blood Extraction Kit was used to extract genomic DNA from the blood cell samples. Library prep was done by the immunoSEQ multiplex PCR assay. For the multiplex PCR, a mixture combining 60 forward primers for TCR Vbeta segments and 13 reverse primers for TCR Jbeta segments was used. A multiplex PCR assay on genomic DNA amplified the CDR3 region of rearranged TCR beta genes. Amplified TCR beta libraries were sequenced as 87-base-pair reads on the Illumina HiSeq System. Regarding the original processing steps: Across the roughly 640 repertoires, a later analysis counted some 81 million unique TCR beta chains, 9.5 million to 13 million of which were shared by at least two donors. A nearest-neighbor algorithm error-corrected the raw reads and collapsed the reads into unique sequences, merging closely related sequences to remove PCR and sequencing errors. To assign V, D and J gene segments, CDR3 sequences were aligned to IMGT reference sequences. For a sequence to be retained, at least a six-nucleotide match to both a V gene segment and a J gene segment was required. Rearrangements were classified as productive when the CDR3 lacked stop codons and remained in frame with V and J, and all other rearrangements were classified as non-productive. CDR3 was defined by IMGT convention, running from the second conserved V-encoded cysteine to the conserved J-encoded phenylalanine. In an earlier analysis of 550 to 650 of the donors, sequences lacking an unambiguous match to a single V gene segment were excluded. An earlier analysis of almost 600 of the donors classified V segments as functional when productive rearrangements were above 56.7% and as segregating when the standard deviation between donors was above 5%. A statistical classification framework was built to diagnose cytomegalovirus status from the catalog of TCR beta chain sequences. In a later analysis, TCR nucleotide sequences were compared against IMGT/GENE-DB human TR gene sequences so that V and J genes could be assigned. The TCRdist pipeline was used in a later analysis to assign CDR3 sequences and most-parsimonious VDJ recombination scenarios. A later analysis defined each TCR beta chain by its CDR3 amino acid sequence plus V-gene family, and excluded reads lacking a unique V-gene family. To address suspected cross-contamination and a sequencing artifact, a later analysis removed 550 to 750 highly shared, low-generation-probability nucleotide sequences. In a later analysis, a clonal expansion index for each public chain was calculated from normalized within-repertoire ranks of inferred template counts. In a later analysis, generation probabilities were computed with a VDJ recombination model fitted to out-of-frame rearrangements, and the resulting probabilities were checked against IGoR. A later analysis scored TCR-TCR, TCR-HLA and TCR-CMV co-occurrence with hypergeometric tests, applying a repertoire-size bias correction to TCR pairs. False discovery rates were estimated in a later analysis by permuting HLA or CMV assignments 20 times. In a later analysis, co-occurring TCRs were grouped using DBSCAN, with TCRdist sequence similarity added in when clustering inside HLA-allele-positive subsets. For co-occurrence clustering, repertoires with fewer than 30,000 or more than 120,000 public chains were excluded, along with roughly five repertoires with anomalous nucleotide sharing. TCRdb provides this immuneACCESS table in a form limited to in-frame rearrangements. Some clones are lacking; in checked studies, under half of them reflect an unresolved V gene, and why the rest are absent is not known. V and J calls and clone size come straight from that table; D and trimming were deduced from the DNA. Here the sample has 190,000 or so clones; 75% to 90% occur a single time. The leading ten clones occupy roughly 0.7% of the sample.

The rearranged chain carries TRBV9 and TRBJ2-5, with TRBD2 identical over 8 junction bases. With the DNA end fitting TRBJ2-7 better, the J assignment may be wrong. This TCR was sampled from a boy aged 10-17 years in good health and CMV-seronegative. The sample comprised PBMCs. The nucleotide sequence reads TGTGCCAGCAGCCCCCAAGGGACTAGATTCTACGAGCAGTACTTC. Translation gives CASSPQGTRFYEQYF.